This T cell receptor (beta chain) stems from a study of T cells in Graves' hyperthyroidism and ophthalmopathy. Study observations and caveats: Median prediction lead before ophthalmopathy onset was around 6.9 months with the model. Patients with ophthalmopathy were separated from those with stable hyperthyroidism by a 13 V-J model.

This clonotype was detected ten times or more. The antigen remains unidentified. The CDR3 is made up of 15 amino acids. Germline V CDR1 and CDR2: GTSNPN, SVGIG (reference sequence). The V segment lost 2 bases and the J segment 0 bases; nucleotides outside the gene matches: 4. RNA transcripts gave rise to amplified TCR beta CDR3 regions. The TCR CDR3 first-round RT-PCR relied on the HTBI primer set. TCRdb reprocessed the multiplex PCR reads with MiXCR, giving one entry per CDR3 protein. The sample lists about 480,000 distinct CDR3 sequences; about an eighth were seen once. Sequencing was performed on blood. J is TRBJ1-5 and V is TRBV30, with 7 bases fitting TRBD1. The receptor was derived from a woman under 30 with Graves' hyperthyroidism. CDR3 amino acids: CAWSPGGYSNQPQHF. The DNA of the CDR3 is TGTGCCTGGAGTCCAGGGGGTTATAGCAATCAGCCCCAGCATTTT. The full variable domain, with the rest looked up from reference TRBV30 and TRBJ1-5, is SQTIHQWPATLVQPVGSPLSLECTVEGTSNPNLYWYRQAAGRGLQLLFYSVGIGQISSEVPQNLSASRPQDRQFILSSKKLLLSDSGFYLCAWSPGGYSNQPQHFGDGTRLSIL.